These T cell receptor beta chains were read from a single sample in a study of blood T cells in healthy people across ages. MiXCR, run by TCRdb on the 5' RACE reads, gives a single entry per CDR3 protein. The repertoire includes approximately 1.5 million distinct CDR3 sequences, roughly two fifths of them detected once, and around 4% sits in the top ten. Sample: blood. The receptors here all came from a woman younger than 30 in good health. The CDR3 runs from the conserved cysteine through the conserved F or W. D genes are given only for firm matches. Clone size is not always given. Where it is, it says once, few, many or a class for expanded clones.

TRBV29-1	-	-	TRBJ2-7	CSVRTVSYEQYF	TGCAGCGTACGCACAGTCTCCTACGAGCAGTACTTC
TRBV7-9	-	-	TRBJ1-2	CASSLYGIGYTF	TGTGCCAGCAGCTTATACGGGATCGGCTACACCTTC
TRBV7-2	-	-	TRBJ2-7	CASSLNRREQYF	TGTGCCAGCAGCTTAAACAGACGCGAGCAGTACTTC
TRBV2	-	few	TRBJ1-2	CASSALGGMRYGYTF	TGTGCCAGCAGTGCTTTAGGGGGAATGCGCTATGGCTACACCTTC
TRBV5-1	-	once	TRBJ1-5	CASSLRGARAIQPQHF	TGCGCCAGCAGCTTGAGGGGGGCTCGGGCTATTCAGCCCCAGCATTTT
TRBV10-3	-	-	TRBJ2-7	CAISLQGRSYEQYF	TGTGCCATCAGTTTACAGGGTAGGTCCTACGAGCAGTACTTC
TRBV6-5	-	-	TRBJ1-4	CASSSLGGINEKLFF	TGTGCCAGCAGTTCCTTGGGGGGGATTAATGAAAAACTGTTTTTT
TRBV9	-	-	TRBJ2-3	CASSHEMTDTQYF	TGTGCCAGCAGCCATGAGATGACAGATACGCAGTATTTT
TRBV7-3	TRBD1	few	TRBJ1-1	CASSFPGGWTEAFF	TGTGCCAGCAGTTTTCCAGGGGGGTGGACTGAAGCTTTCTTT
TRBV7-3	TRBD2	-	TRBJ2-1	CAGSLYTGGGNEQFF	TGTGCCGGCAGCTTATATACGGGAGGTGGGAATGAGCAGTTCTTC
TRBV20-1	TRBD2	-	TRBJ2-1	CSATGLTSSYEQFF	TGCAGTGCAACGGGACTAACTTCCTCCTACGAGCAGTTCTTC
TRBV11-2	-	-	TRBJ1-6	CASSLVATSPLHF	TGTGCCAGCAGCTTAGTCGCCACGTCACCCCTCCACTTT
TRBV24-1	-	few	TRBJ2-3	CATSDSGRGSRTDTQYF	TGTGCCACCAGTGACTCTGGACGGGGGTCTCGCACAGATACGCAGTATTTT
TRBV11-2	TRBD1	few	TRBJ2-7	CASRGTVGYEQYF	TGTGCCAGCAGGGGGACAGTGGGCTACGAGCAGTACTTC
TRBV7-2	TRBD2	-	TRBJ2-3	CASDQGLEPDTQYF	TGTGCCAGCGACCAGGGACTAGAGCCAGATACGCAGTATTTT
TRBV28	-	-	TRBJ2-7	CASSSPTRWPEQYF	TGTGCCAGCAGTAGCCCGACTCGGTGGCCCGAGCAGTACTTC
TRBV12-3/TRBV12-4	-	-	TRBJ2-4	CASSPPRKDKNIQYF	TGTGCCAGCAGCCCCCCCCGCAAAGACAAAAACATTCAGTACTTC
TRBV4-1	TRBD2	-	TRBJ2-1	CASSQPTSGRAERNEQFF	TGCGCCAGCAGCCAGCCGACTAGCGGGAGGGCGGAAAGGAATGAGCAGTTCTTC
TRBV29-1	-	-	TRBJ2-7	CSVVVKVYEQYF	TGCAGCGTTGTAGTTAAGGTTTACGAGCAGTACTTC
TRBV4-2	-	-	TRBJ2-7	CASSQWDGTYEQYF	TGTGCCAGCAGCCAATGGGACGGAACCTACGAGCAGTACTTC
TRBV4-3	TRBD2	few	TRBJ2-3	CASSFGVAGAPDTQYF	TGCGCCAGCAGCTTTGGTGTAGCGGGGGCCCCAGATACGCAGTATTTT
TRBV12-3/TRBV12-4	-	-	TRBJ2-7	CASTGELGREQYF	TGTGCCAGCACGGGGGAACTAGGCCGCGAGCAGTACTTC
TRBV6-5	-	-	TRBJ1-6	CASRPGGDSPLHF	TGTGCCAGCAGACCTGGGGGGGATTCACCCCTCCACTTT
TRBV6-2/TRBV6-3	-	-	TRBJ2-5	CASSWGSLETQYF	TGTGCCAGCAGTTGGGGTAGCCTAGAGACCCAGTACTTC
TRBV5-1	-	-	TRBJ1-1	CASSSGGRRDTEAFF	TGCGCCAGCAGCTCTGGGGGGCGCCGGGACACTGAAGCTTTCTTT
TRBV20-1	TRBD1	few	TRBJ1-1	CSARDAQGWDTEAFF	TGCAGTGCTAGAGACGCACAGGGGTGGGACACTGAAGCTTTCTTT
TRBV20-1	-	-	TRBJ2-6	CSARISSGANVLTF	TGCAGTGCTAGAATTAGCTCTGGGGCCAACGTCCTGACTTTC
TRBV7-9	TRBD2	few	TRBJ2-7	CASSSMATSVNEQYF	TGTGCCAGCAGCTCCATGGCAACTAGCGTCAATGAGCAGTACTTC
TRBV4-3	-	-	TRBJ2-7	CTSSPGFPSYEQYF	TGCACCAGCAGCCCAGGGTTCCCATCCTACGAGCAGTACTTC
TRBV7-9	TRBD2	-	TRBJ2-1	CASSLYGLAGADEQFF	TGTGCCAGCAGCTTATACGGACTAGCGGGAGCCGATGAGCAGTTCTTC
TRBV6-2/TRBV6-3	TRBD2	once	TRBJ2-3	CASSYSSGVGTDTQYF	TGTGCCAGCAGTTACAGTAGCGGGGTTGGCACAGATACGCAGTATTTT
TRBV11-2	TRBD2	-	TRBJ2-1	CASSLDLGSGRLHEQFF	TGTGCCAGCAGCTTAGATCTTGGTAGCGGGAGGCTCCATGAGCAGTTCTTC
TRBV15	-	-	TRBJ1-5	CATSRDLGFGDYNQPQHF	TGTGCCACCAGCAGAGATCTAGGGTTCGGGGACTACAATCAGCCCCAGCATTTT
TRBV6-1	-	-	TRBJ1-5	CASSWERNQPQHF	TGTGCCAGCAGTTGGGAGCGTAATCAGCCCCAGCATTTT
TRBV6-5	TRBD2	few	TRBJ2-1	CASLPSAGGTYNEQFF	TGTGCCAGCTTGCCCTCCGCGGGAGGAACCTACAATGAGCAGTTCTTC
TRBV7-9	-	few	TRBJ2-7	CASSIARGAYEQYF	TGTGCCAGCAGCATTGCCCGGGGAGCCTACGAGCAGTACTTC
TRBV20-1	-	once	TRBJ2-1	CSPERSSYNEQFF	TGCAGTCCTGAGCGGAGCTCCTACAATGAGCAGTTCTTC
TRBV27	-	-	TRBJ1-6	CASSLRYNSPLHF	TGTGCCAGCAGTTTAAGATATAATTCACCCCTCCACTTT
TRBV10-3	-	-	TRBJ2-7	CATSTSGGSSYEQYF	TGTGCAACCTCCACATCCGGGGGAAGCTCCTACGAGCAGTACTTC
TRBV4-1	-	few	TRBJ1-5	CASTPDGYDNQPQHF	TGCGCCAGCACCCCGGACGGTTATGACAATCAGCCCCAGCATTTT
TRBV5-1	-	-	TRBJ1-2	CASSVTPDYGYTF	TGCGCCAGCAGCGTGACTCCGGACTATGGCTACACCTTC
TRBV12-3/TRBV12-4	-	-	TRBJ2-3	CASLGAEDLMDTRYF	TGTGCCAGCCTTGGGGCCGAAGACCTAATGGATACGCGGTATTTT
TRBV7-2	-	-	TRBJ2-7	CASMPGQTLYEQYF	TGTGCCAGCATGCCAGGGCAGACTCTCTACGAGCAGTACTTC
TRBV4-1	-	-	TRBJ2-2	CASSQGVQGNTGELFF	TGCGCCAGCAGCCAAGGTGTACAGGGTAACACCGGGGAGCTGTTTTTT
TRBV20-1	-	-	TRBJ2-7	CSARGTLAYEQYF	TGCAGTGCTAGAGGTACTCTAGCCTACGAGCAGTACTTC
TRBV12-3/TRBV12-4	-	-	TRBJ2-5	CASSLGSDPETQYF	TGTGCCAGCAGTTTGGGCTCGGACCCCGAGACCCAGTACTTC
TRBV3-1	-	many	TRBJ1-4	CASSQGDGGSLEKLFF	TGTGCCAGCAGCCAAGGAGACGGGGGGTCCCTTGAAAAACTGTTTTTT
TRBV12-3/TRBV12-4	-	-	TRBJ2-5	CASSPAIGGQEAQHF	TGTGCCAGCAGCCCGGCGATAGGAGGGCAAGAGGCCCAGCACTTC
TRBV30	TRBD2	few	TRBJ2-1	CAWRGGVRDNEQFF	TGTGCCTGGAGGGGAGGGGTTCGGGACAATGAGCAGTTCTTC
TRBV18	-	-	TRBJ2-5	CASSPQQGDQETQYF	TGTGCCAGCTCACCACAACAGGGAGACCAAGAGACCCAGTACTTC
TRBV28	-	-	TRBJ2-3	CASARGAGGTDTQYF	TGTGCCAGTGCCCGCGGGGCGGGCGGCACAGATACGCAGTATTTT
TRBV7-9	-	-	TRBJ1-5	CASSLENPQHF	TGTGCCAGCAGCTTAGAAAACCCCCAGCATTTT
TRBV12-3/TRBV12-4	TRBD2	few	TRBJ2-4	CASSHGTRKNIQYF	TGTGCCAGCAGTCACGGGACTAGAAAAAACATTCAGTACTTC
TRBV20-1	-	few	TRBJ2-7	CSATGRTYNEQYF	TGCAGTGCTACGGGACGGACCTACAATGAGCAGTACTTC
TRBV5-1	TRBD1	few	TRBJ1-2	CASSKSPGQTFYGYTF	TGCGCCAGCAGCAAATCTCCGGGACAGACTTTTTATGGCTACACCTTC
TRBV7-9	-	-	TRBJ1-2	CASSLTGMGGYTF	TGTGCCAGCAGCCTGACAGGAATGGGGGGCTACACCTTC
TRBV12-3/TRBV12-4	TRBD2	-	TRBJ2-7	CASTSVAGGGDEQYF	TGTGCCAGCACTTCCGTGGCGGGGGGAGGAGACGAGCAGTACTTC
TRBV13	TRBD1	-	TRBJ2-3	CASSLPGTGGQKDTQYF	TGTGCCAGCAGCCTACCCGGGACAGGGGGACAAAAAGATACGCAGTATTTT
TRBV6-1	-	-	TRBJ1-5	CASSDRGWNQPQHF	TGTGCCAGCAGTGATAGGGGATGGAATCAGCCCCAGCATTTT
TRBV7-2	-	-	TRBJ1-5	CASSFFGDSNQPQHF	TGTGCCAGCAGCTTCTTCGGGGATAGCAATCAGCCCCAGCATTTT